These 18 T cell receptor beta chains originate from one sample sequenced in a study of cytomegalovirus exposure and HLA in healthy donors. PCR primers comprised 60 Vbeta and 13 Jbeta primers. Sequencing used immunoSEQ multiplex PCR; TCRdb keeps in-frame clones, though not all of them. The table lists under 200,000 clones. Sequenced sample: PBMCs. The receptor set was obtained from a young woman in good health and CMV-seropositive.

V and J are TRBV4-1 and TRBJ2-5; 9 nucleotides agree with TRBD1. The J call may be in error: the DNA end matches TRBJ2-7 better. The CDR3 is made up of 16 amino acids. In germline, CDR1 is MGHRA, CDR2 YSYEKL. DNA of the CDR3: TGCGCCAGCAGCCAAGAGGACAGGGGATCAACCTACGAGCAGTACTTC. Protein: CASSQEDRGSTYEQYF.

The J gene is TRBJ1-1, the V gene TRBV5-1; TRBD1 might be the D (5 bases). Germline V gene data show CDR1 as SGHRS and CDR2 as YFSETQ. V lost 3 bases and J 6 bases, leaving 9 bases between the germline ends. The CDR3 is 12 residues long. For the CDR3, the DNA is TGCGCCAGCAGCTGGCAGGGATCTGAAGCTTTCTTT. This sequence encodes CASSWQGSEAFF.

This chain links TRBV2 with TRBJ1-5; the match to TRBD1 covers 10 bases. Germline CDR1 is SNHLY and CDR2 is FYNNEI. J gave up 7 bases and V 5 bases, and 5 bases lay outside the gene matches. The CDR3 extends over 14 amino acids. The CDR3 reads CASSRDRGDQPQHF. The CDR3 region has the DNA TGTGCCAGCAGTCGGGACAGGGGAGACCAGCCCCAGCATTTT.

The chain is built from TRBV7-9 and TRBJ1-2; D is unclear. There are 14 residues in the CDR3. Germline V gives CDR1 SEHNR, CDR2 FQNEAQ (reference sequence). V lost 1 base to trimming and J lost 2 bases, with 8 bases between them. The DNA for the CDR3 is TGTGCCAGCAGCTTAGTTGAGGTCAACTATGGCTACACCTTC. Its translation: CASSLVEVNYGYTF.

The rearrangement links TRBV27 to TRBJ1-2; D gene uncertain. Trimming shortened V by 2 bases and J by 1 base, and 8 bases separated the two germline ends. The CDR3 sequence is 14 residues long. Germline CDR1 is MNHEY and CDR2 is SMNVEV (reference sequence). CDR3 residues: CASSLSPVNYGYTF. The CDR3 DNA reads as TGTGCCAGCAGTTTAAGTCCGGTTAACTATGGCTACACCTTC.

V gene TRBV6-5 combines with J gene TRBJ1-1, with TRBD1 as a possible D gene (5 bases). This CDR3 region has 13 residues. The V gene's germline CDR1 is MNHEY and CDR2 SVGAGI. Trimming stripped 2 bases from V and 5 bases from J, with 9 bases between. The DNA for the CDR3 is TGTGCCAGCAGTTACGGGCAGGGTACTGAAGCTTTCTTT. Its translation: CASSYGQGTEAFF.

V is TRBV6-5 and J is TRBJ2-7; a possible D gene is TRBD2 (5 bases). The CDR3 consists of 14 residues. Germline lookup yields CDR1 MNHEY and CDR2 SVGAGI. V was shortened by 8 bases and J by 6 bases, with 20 bases between the two germline ends. CDR3 bases: TGTGCCAGCCGAACTATGACGGGAACTCTCGAGCAGTACTTC. Translated: CASRTMTGTLEQYF.

V usage is TRBV4-3 and J usage is TRBJ2-3, with 8 bases lining up with TRBD1. Germline CDR1 and CDR2: LGHNA and YSLEER. CDR3 size: 16 residues. Trimming took 3 bases from V and 0 from J; bases not matched to a gene: 5. CDR3 in amino acids: CASSQGTGASTDTQYF. The DNA for the CDR3 is TGCGCCAGCAGCCAGGGGACAGGAGCTAGCACAGATACGCAGTATTTT.

A note on this clone: Other DNA sequences in this specimen translate into the identical CDR3. This chain uses TRBV18 with TRBJ2-1; the match to TRBD2 covers 15 bases. Germline CDR1 KGHSH, CDR2 LQKENI. CDR3 size: 16 residues. Trimming took 3 bases from V and 6 from J; bases not matched to a gene: 3. The CDR3 spells CASSPRTSGGGNEQFF. CDR3 sequence (DNA): TGTGCCAGCTCACCTCGGACTAGCGGGGGGGGCAATGAGCAGTTCTTC.

This chain joins TRBV23-1 and TRBJ2-1; 10 positions match TRBD2. TRBV23-1 counts as an open reading frame of uncertain function. This CDR3 region has 17 residues. V shed 2 bases, J shed 0 bases, and the junction held 4 bases outside the gene matches. CDR3 protein: CASSQRQREGSYNEQFF. The CDR3 DNA is TGCGCCAGCAGTCAAAGGCAGCGGGAGGGCTCCTACAATGAGCAGTTCTTC.

This chain joins TRBV18 and TRBJ1-4; 7 nucleotides line up with TRBD1. After removal of 6 bases from V and 8 bases from J, the junction contained 6 bases not matched to a gene. The V gene's germline CDR1 is KGHSH and CDR2 LQKENI. CDR3 length equals 13 residues. The CDR3 coding sequence is TGTGCCAGCTCGCGGGGACAGCAGGAAAAACTGTTTTTT. Amino acid sequence: CASSRGQQEKLFF.

The chain joins TRBV7-2 to TRBJ2-7, with 8 nucleotides matching TRBD1. CDR1 and CDR2 from the germline V gene are SGHTA and FQGNSA. The CDR3 is 14 amino acids. J gave up 5 bases and V 5 bases, and 8 bases lay outside the gene matches. CDR3 loop: CASSPDRGRNEQYF. In DNA, the CDR3 is TGTGCCAGCAGCCCCGACAGGGGACGGAACGAGCAGTACTTC.

V gene TRBV9 combines with J gene TRBJ1-6; TRBD1 aligns across 9 bases. The germline V gene encodes CDR1 SGDLS and CDR2 YYNGEE. The V and J ends lost 0 bases and 7 bases, in that order; junction bases with no gene match: 2. The CDR3 has 15 residues. The CDR3 is CASSVVGTGNSPLHF. The DNA of the CDR3 is TGTGCCAGCAGCGTAGTCGGGACAGGGAATTCACCCCTCCACTTT.

V is TRBV5-1 and J is TRBJ1-4; D is ambiguous. Between the trimmed V and J ends, which lost 0 bases and 8 bases, there was a span of 8 bases. CDR3 size: 13 residues. Per germline, CDR1 SGHRS and CDR2 YFSETQ. CDR3 protein: CASSLGGLEKLFF. The CDR3 DNA follows: TGCGCCAGCAGCTTGGGCGGGCTCGAAAAACTGTTTTTT.

The chain recombines TRBV18 with TRBJ2-7; D call uncertain. The CDR3 has 16 residues. V lost 0 bases and J lost 0, with 12 bases in between. Germline CDR1 and CDR2: KGHSH and LQKENI. This CDR3 reads CASSPPGMTSSYEQYF. CDR3 nucleotide sequence: TGTGCCAGCTCACCACCGGGTATGACAAGCTCCTACGAGCAGTACTTC.

The chain carries TRBV7-6 and TRBJ2-7; TRBD1 agrees at 9 bases. V shed 1 base and J 6 bases; nucleotides not matched to a gene: 7. CDR1 is SGHVS and CDR2 is FNYEAQ in the germline V gene. The CDR3 totals 15 residues. The CDR3 region is CASSLGGQGKGEQYF. The DNA for the CDR3 is TGTGCCAGCAGCTTAGGGGGACAGGGTAAGGGCGAGCAGTACTTC.

V usage is TRBV2 and J usage is TRBJ2-7; TRBD2 aligns across 10 bases. V shed 5 bases, J shed 7 bases, and the junction held 5 bases outside the gene matches. In germline, CDR1 is SNHLY, CDR2 FYNNEI. The CDR3 is made up of 13 amino acids. In DNA, the CDR3 is TGTGCCAGCAGTACTAGCGGGGTGGGAGAGCAGTACTTC. Its protein is CASSTSGVGEQYF.

This sequence joins TRBV7-8 and TRBJ2-5, with D hard to call. The length of the CDR3 is 13 residues. V was shortened by 5 bases and J by 5 bases, with 12 bases between the two germline ends. Germline lookup yields CDR1 SGHVS and CDR2 FQNEAQ. The chain's CDR3 is CASSPSRLETQYF. DNA of the CDR3: TGTGCCAGCAGCCCCTCCCGTTTGGAGACCCAGTACTTC.